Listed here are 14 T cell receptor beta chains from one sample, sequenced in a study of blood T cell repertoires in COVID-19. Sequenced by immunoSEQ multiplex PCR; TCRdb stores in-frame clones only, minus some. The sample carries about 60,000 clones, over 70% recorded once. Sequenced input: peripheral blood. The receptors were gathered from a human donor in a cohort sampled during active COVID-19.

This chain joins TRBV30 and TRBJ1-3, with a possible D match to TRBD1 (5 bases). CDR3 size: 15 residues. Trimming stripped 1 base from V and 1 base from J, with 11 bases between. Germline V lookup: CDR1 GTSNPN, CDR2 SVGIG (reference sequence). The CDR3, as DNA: TGTGCCTGGAGTGATACAGGATATTCTGGAAACACCATATATTTT. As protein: CAWSDTGYSGNTIYF.

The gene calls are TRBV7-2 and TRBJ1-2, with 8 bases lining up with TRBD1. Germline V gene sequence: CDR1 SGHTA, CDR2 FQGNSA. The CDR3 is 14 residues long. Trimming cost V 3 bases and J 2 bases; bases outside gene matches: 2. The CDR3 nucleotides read TGTGCCAGCAGCTTGGACAGGGTCAACTATGGCTACACCTTC. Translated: CASSLDRVNYGYTF.

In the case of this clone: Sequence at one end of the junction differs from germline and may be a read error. Here the CDR3 DNA reads TGTGCCAGCAGCCCACCGACTCCAAGACCAGAGTTT. Residues: CASSPPTPRPEF. The rearrangement joins TRBV7-9 to TRBJ1-1; the D is unclear. CDR1 and CDR2 from the germline V gene are SEHNR and FQNEAQ (reference sequence). This CDR3 has 12 amino acids.

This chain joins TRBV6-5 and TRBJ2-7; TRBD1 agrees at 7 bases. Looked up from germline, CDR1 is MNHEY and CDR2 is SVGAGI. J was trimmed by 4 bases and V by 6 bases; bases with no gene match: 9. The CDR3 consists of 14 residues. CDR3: CASSQRQGTYEQYF. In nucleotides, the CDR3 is TGTGCCAGCAGCCAAAGACAGGGAACATACGAGCAGTACTTC.

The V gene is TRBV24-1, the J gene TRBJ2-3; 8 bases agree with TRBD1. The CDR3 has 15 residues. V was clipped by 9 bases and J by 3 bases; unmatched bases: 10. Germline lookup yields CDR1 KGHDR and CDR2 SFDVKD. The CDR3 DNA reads TGTGCCACCCCCGGACAGGGTAACTCAACAGATACGCAGTATTTT. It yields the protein CATPGQGNSTDTQYF.

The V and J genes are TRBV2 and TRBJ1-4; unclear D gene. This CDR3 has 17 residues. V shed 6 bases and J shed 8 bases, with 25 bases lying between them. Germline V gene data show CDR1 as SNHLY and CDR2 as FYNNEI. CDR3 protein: CASRGLGVSGHGEKLFF. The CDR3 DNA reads TGTGCCAGCAGAGGGTTGGGAGTCTCCGGGCATGGGGAAAAACTGTTTTTT.

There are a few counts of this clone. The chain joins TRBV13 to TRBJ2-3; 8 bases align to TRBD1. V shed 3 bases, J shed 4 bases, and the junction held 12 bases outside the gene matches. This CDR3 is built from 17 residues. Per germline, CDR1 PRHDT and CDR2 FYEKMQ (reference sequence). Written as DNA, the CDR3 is TGTGCCAGCAGCTTCTCCTTGACAGGGGAGAGACCAGATACGCAGTATTTT. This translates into CASSFSLTGERPDTQYF. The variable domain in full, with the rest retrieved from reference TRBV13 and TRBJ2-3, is AAGVIQSPRHLIKEKRETATLKCYPIPRHDTVYWYQQGPGQDPQFLISFYEKMQSDKGSIPDRFSAQQFSDYHSELNMSSLELGDSALYFCASSFSLTGERPDTQYFGPGTRLTVL.

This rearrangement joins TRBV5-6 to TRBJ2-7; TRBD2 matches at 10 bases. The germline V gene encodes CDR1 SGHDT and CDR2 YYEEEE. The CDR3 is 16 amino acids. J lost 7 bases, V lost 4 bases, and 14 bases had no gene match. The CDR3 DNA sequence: TGTGCCAGCAGCCCGCCGGGAGGACTAGCGGCCCAGGAGCAGTACTTC. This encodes CASSPPGGLAAQEQYF.

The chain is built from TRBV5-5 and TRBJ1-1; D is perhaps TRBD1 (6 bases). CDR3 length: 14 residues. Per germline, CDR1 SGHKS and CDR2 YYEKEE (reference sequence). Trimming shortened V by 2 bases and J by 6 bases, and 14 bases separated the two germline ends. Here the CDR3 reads CASSFIVQGPEAFF. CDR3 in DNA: TGTGCCAGCAGCTTTATAGTACAGGGTCCTGAAGCTTTCTTT.

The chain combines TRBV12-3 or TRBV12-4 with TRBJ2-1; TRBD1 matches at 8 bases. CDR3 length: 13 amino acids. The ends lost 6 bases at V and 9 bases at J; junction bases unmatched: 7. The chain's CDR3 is CASSLGTGLEQFF. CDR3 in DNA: TGTGCCAGCAGCCTGGGGACAGGTCTTGAGCAGTTCTTC.

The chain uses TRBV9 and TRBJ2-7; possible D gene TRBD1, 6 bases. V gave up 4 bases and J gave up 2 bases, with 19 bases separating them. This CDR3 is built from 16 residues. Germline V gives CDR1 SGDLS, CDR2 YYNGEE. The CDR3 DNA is TGTGCCAGCAGCAGCACTCTCGGGACACGCACCTACGAGCAGTACTTC. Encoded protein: CASSSTLGTRTYEQYF.

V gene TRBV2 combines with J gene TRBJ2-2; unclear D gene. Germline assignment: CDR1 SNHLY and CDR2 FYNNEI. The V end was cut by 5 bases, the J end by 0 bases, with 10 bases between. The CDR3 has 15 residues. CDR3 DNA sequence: TGTGCCAGCAGTCCCGCTGAGGCGAACACCGGGGAGCTGTTTTTT. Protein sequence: CASSPAEANTGELFF.

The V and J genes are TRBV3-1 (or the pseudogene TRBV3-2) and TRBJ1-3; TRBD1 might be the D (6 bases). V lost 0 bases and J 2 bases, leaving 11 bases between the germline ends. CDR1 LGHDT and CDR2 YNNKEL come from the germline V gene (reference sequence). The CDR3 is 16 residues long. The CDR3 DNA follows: TGTGCCAGCAGCCAAGAGTTATGGACAGCTGGAAACACCATATATTTT. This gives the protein CASSQELWTAGNTIYF.

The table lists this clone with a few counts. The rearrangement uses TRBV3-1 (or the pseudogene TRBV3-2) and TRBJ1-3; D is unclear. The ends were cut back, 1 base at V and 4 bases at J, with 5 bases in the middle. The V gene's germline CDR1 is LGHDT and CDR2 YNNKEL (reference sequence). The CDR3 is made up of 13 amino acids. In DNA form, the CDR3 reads TGTGCCAGCAGCCAAGTGGAGGGAAACACCATATATTTT. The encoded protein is CASSQVEGNTIYF.